These 15 T cell receptor beta chains share one sample of origin, sequenced in a study of T cell repertoires in cytomegalovirus infection. MiXCR, run by TCRdb on the reads, gives a single entry per CDR3 protein. The sample includes under 850,000 distinct CDR3 sequences, under 40% of them seen just once. Material for sequencing was PBMCs. The receptor set was obtained from a human donor in good health (CMV status not recorded). Some clones in this sample may be carry-over from other donors' samples.

The V call is TRBV10-3, the J call TRBJ2-7; maybe TRBD1 (7 bases). V gave up 8 bases and J gave up 6 bases, with 11 bases separating them. The CDR3 loop spans 11 amino acids. CDR1 ENHRY and CDR2 SYGVKD come from the germline V gene. The CDR3 nucleotides read TGTGCCATCGCTCAGGGGGGCGAGCAGTACTTC. Translation: CAIAQGGEQYF.

This sequence joins TRBV28 and TRBJ1-6; D perhaps matches TRBD1 (6 bases). The CDR3 runs to 14 residues. With 3 bases removed from V and 9 bases from J, the gap between germline ends came to 12 bases. CDR1 and CDR2 (germline): MDHEN, SYDVKM. CDR3 coding DNA: TGTGCCAGCAGTTTGGGGGGCGAAAGTTCACCCCTCCACTTT. Amino acid sequence: CASSLGGESSPLHF.

This clonotype has just a few counts. The J gene is TRBJ2-1, the V gene TRBV19; 10 nucleotides agree with TRBD2. CDR1 is LNHDA and CDR2 is SQIVND in the germline V gene (reference sequence). The ends lost 6 bases at V and 4 bases at J; junction bases unmatched: 15. The CDR3 covers 18 residues. The DNA of the CDR3 is TGTGCCAGTAGCGACCAGCCTTTAGCGGGAGGACCTTACAATGAGCAGTTCTTC. Translating gives CASSDQPLAGGPYNEQFF.

This clonotype was found a few times. The chain carries TRBV28 and TRBJ2-1, with TRBD1 matching over 7 bases. This CDR3 is built from 14 residues. In germline, CDR1 is MDHEN, CDR2 SYDVKM. The junction had 6 bases not matched to a gene; V was cut back by 2 bases and J by 8 bases. CDR3 in amino acids: CASSLNLGGYEQFF. CDR3 DNA sequence: TGTGCCAGCAGTTTAAATTTAGGGGGCTATGAGCAGTTCTTC.

The gene calls are TRBV6-6 and TRBJ1-5; 9 nucleotides match TRBD1. J lost 2 bases, V lost 4 bases, and 9 bases had no gene match. This CDR3 has 17 amino acids. CDR1 and CDR2 (germline): MNHNY, SVGAGI (reference sequence). Here the CDR3 reads CASSLRTGATGNQPQHF. In DNA, the CDR3 is TGTGCCAGCAGTTTAAGGACAGGGGCGACTGGCAATCAGCCCCAGCATTTT.

The chain uses TRBV28 and TRBJ2-7, with 7 bases lining up with TRBD2. Germline-derived CDR1 and CDR2 are MDHEN and SYDVKM. J gave up 0 bases and V 9 bases, and 5 bases lay outside the gene matches. The CDR3 extends over 13 amino acids. The CDR3 DNA is TGTGCCAGTCTGGGGGGGGGCTCCTACGAGCAGTACTTC. Translating it yields CASLGGGSYEQYF.

This clonotype has ten or more counts. V and J are TRBV12-3 or TRBV12-4 and TRBJ1-1; D is ambiguous. The CDR3 is made up of 13 amino acids. The V gene lost 8 bases and the J gene lost 4 bases, with 14 bases spanning the gap. CDR3 sequence reads: CASSRKFVTEAFF. The CDR3 DNA sequence: TGTGCCAGCTCACGGAAATTTGTCACTGAAGCTTTCTTT.

As regards this clonotype: Since the CDR3 does not end with the conserved phenylalanine or tryptophan, this likely comes from a read error. This sequence joins TRBV14 and TRBJ2-1, with unresolved D. V lost 2 bases and J lost 3, with 14 bases in between. From germline, CDR1 is SGHDN and CDR2 FVKESK. The CDR3 is 16 residues long. The CDR3 nucleotides read TGTGCCAGCAGCCAATGGTCCACACCGAACTACAATGAGCAGTTCTTA. This translates into CASSQWSTPNYNEQFL.

This clonotype was seen only once. CDR3 residues: CASSLMGGYTF. CDR3 coding DNA: TGTGCCAGCAGCTTAATGGGGGGCTACACCTTC. The rearrangement uses TRBV5-5 and TRBJ1-2; D unclear. V was cut by 2 bases and J by 8 bases, with 7 bases left in between. Per germline, CDR1 SGHKS and CDR2 YYEKEE (reference sequence). This CDR3 spans 11 amino acids.

With regard to this clonotype: One junction end disagrees with the germline gene, perhaps due to a read error. J is TRBJ1-1 and V is TRBV5-6; D ambiguous. The V gene's germline CDR1 is SGHDT and CDR2 YYEEEE. The CDR3 sequence is 16 residues long. This CDR3 is CTSSLVVRTMNTEAFF. CDR3 sequence (DNA): TGTACCAGCAGCTTGGTTGTTCGGACCATGAACACTGAAGCTTTCTTT.

The chain has TRBV5-1 and TRBJ2-7; 10 bases agree with TRBD1. Germline-derived CDR1 and CDR2 are SGHRS and YFSETQ. Germline trimming cut 0 bases from V and 5 bases from J; bases unmatched to any gene: 5. This CDR3 contains 15 residues. The CDR3 DNA sequence: TGCGCCAGCAGCTTGGCCCGGACAGGGGGGGACGAGCAGTACTTC. Protein product: CASSLARTGGDEQYF.

This chain connects TRBV30 to TRBJ2-7; perhaps TRBD2 as D (5 bases). CDR3 length equals 14 residues. CDR1 is GTSNPN, CDR2 SVGIG, per germline (reference sequence). V was shortened by 0 bases and J by 3 bases, with 12 bases between the two germline ends. This CDR3 reads CAWSVNLGSYEQYF. Here the CDR3 DNA reads TGTGCCTGGAGTGTAAATCTGGGGAGCTACGAGCAGTACTTC.

This sequence joins TRBV4-1 and TRBJ2-2; 7 positions agree with TRBD1. This CDR3 region has 16 residues. The germline V gene has CDR1 MGHRA and CDR2 YSYEKL. V lost 4 bases and J lost 8; bases outside the gene matches: 13. CDR3 region: CASSRQPVTGSGELFF. The CDR3 DNA reads as TGCGCCAGCAGCCGTCAGCCGGTGACAGGGTCGGGGGAGCTGTTTTTT.

Remarks on this clonotype: In this CDR3 the conserved last residue, phenylalanine or tryptophan, is missing, so a read error is likely. The gene calls are TRBV25-1 and TRBJ2-5; 8 positions agree with TRBD1. The CDR3 runs 15 residues. Germline CDR1 MGHDK, CDR2 SYGVNS. V lost 3 bases and J lost 4; bases outside the gene matches: 7. CDR3 amino acids: CASSEADRGRETQYC. CDR3 DNA: TGTGCCAGCAGTGAGGCAGACAGGGGTCGAGAGACCCAGTACTGC.

CDR3 DNA sequence: TGTGCCAGCAGCCAAGAAGGAGGCGGGGGGGCCGCCAAAAACATTCAGTACTTC. As protein: CASSQEGGGGAAKNIQYF. V gene TRBV3-1 combines with J gene TRBJ2-4, with 9 nucleotides matching TRBD2. CDR3 size: 18 residues. With V trimmed by 0 bases and J by 1 base, 7 bases remained unmatched. Germline assignment: CDR1 LGHDT and CDR2 YNNKEL (reference sequence).